One sample yielded the 3 T cell receptor beta chains listed below, sequenced in a study of blood T cell repertoires in COVID-19. TCRdb's copy holds only in-frame clones and misses some; the assay was immunoSEQ multiplex PCR. The profile shows roughly 120,000 clones, less than 85% of them singletons. Sequencing input: peripheral blood. The receptors were sampled from a human donor in a cohort sampled during active or convalescent COVID-19.

This chain connects TRBV14 to TRBJ2-7; 7 bases are a match to TRBD2. Trimming cost V 2 bases and J 5 bases; bases outside gene matches: 0. From germline, CDR1 is SGHDN and CDR2 FVKESK. This CDR3 has 12 residues. In DNA, the CDR3 is TGTGCCAGCAGCCAACTAGCGGACGAGCAGTACTTC. Encoded protein: CASSQLADEQYF.

The V and J genes are TRBV5-1 and TRBJ1-3, with D tentatively TRBD1 (6 bases). The CDR3 totals 14 residues. Germline V gene data show CDR1 as SGHRS and CDR2 as YFSETQ. The V end lost 5 bases, the J end lost 2 bases, and 11 bases lay between the germline ends. CDR3 sequence: CASSPAGAGNTIYF. The CDR3 bases are TGCGCCAGCAGTCCAGCAGGGGCTGGAAACACCATATATTTT.

This clone showed up just once. The rearrangement links TRBV5-5 to TRBJ2-7, with D possibly TRBD2 on 6 matching bases. CDR3 length equals 13 residues. Looked up from germline, CDR1 is SGHKS and CDR2 is YYEKEE (reference sequence). The V gene lost 7 bases and the J gene lost 3 bases, with 14 bases spanning the gap. The CDR3 loop reads CASGGQIYYEQYF. The CDR3 DNA follows: TGTGCCAGCGGAGGGCAGATCTACTACGAGCAGTACTTC.